Detailed here is one TCR beta chain. These data are taken from a study of patients and donors after allogeneic stem cell transplantation. CDR3 length: 15 amino acids. Between the trimmed V and J ends, which lost 4 bases and 5 bases, there was a span of 17 bases. The germline gives CDR1 MNHNS, CDR2 SASEGT. TCRdb independently ran MiXCR on the RT-PCR reads; one entry per CDR3 protein. The sample holds roughly 200,000 distinct CDR3 sequences; around 41% are singletons and the top ten take 11%. The TCR sequence derives from a human donor who was either an allogeneic HSCT recipient or a stem cell or donor lymphocyte infusion donor (not recorded which). It is not recorded whose cells these are; they may come from a transplant donor. The rearrangement joins TRBV6-1 to TRBJ1-1; D might be TRBD1 (6 bases). What was sequenced was blood, either unsorted or a sorted T cell fraction (not recorded which). CDR3 in DNA: TGTGCCAGCAGTGGTCCTCGGGGGCGGCGGACTGAAGCTTTCTTT. Its translation is CASSGPRGRRTEAFF.